This T cell receptor beta chain was captured in a study of cytomegalovirus exposure and HLA in healthy donors. The PCR employed 60 Vbeta primers together with 13 Jbeta primers. Here immunoSEQ multiplex PCR was the method, and the copy in TCRdb shows in-frame clones only, minus some. The table lists 120,000 or so clones, about 81% of them singletons, with about 8.3% in the top ten. CDR1 and CDR2 (germline): LGHNT, FRNRAP. Trimming pared 0 bases from V and 1 base from J, leaving 18 bases between. The CDR3 loop spans 18 amino acids. V gene TRBV12-5 combines with J gene TRBJ1-1; no definite D call. What was sequenced was PBMCs. The source is a woman aged 45-65 years in good health and CMV-seropositive. CDR3 sequence (DNA): TGTGCTAGTGGTTTGGTAAGGATGACACCTCCCTCGAACACTGAAGCTTTCTTT. Translated: CASGLVRMTPPSNTEAFF.